This T cell receptor beta chain was sequenced during a study of T cells in Graves' hyperthyroidism and ophthalmopathy. Using RNA transcripts as the source, TCR beta CDR3 regions were amplified. With the HTBI primer set, the TCR CDR3 went through a first round of RT-PCR. Using its own MiXCR run on the multiplex PCR reads, TCRdb lists one record per CDR3 protein. Here the sample spans approximately 630,000 distinct CDR3 sequences, 15% to 20% being singletons. Trimming took 0 bases from V and 1 from J, leaving 9 bases between them. The CDR3 is made up of 15 amino acids. Germline V gene sequence: CDR1 LGHNA, CDR2 YSLEER. In its sample, this clonotype was seen a few times.

The chain is built from TRBV4-3 and TRBJ2-5, with D maybe TRBD1 (6 bases). What was sequenced was blood. This TCR was sampled from a woman aged 25-40 years with Graves' hyperthyroidism. As DNA, the CDR3 is TGCGCCAGCAGCCAAGATCCGGACAGCCAAGAGACCCAGTACTTC. Protein sequence: CASSQDPDSQETQYF.